This T cell receptor beta chain originates from a study of PD-L1 blockade in urothelial cancer. About the research overall: Study patients had been treated with 0 to 3 previous chemotherapy regimens.

General study findings and limits: Patients who had durable benefit saw their tumor-associated blood clones expand more at 3 weeks.

Repertoires were generated with immunoSEQ multiplex PCR, while TCRdb's copy carries only in-frame clones and drops some. The table lists about 82,000 clones, roughly 87% of them singletons, with 5% to 7% in the top ten. Germline CDR1 and CDR2: SGDLS and YYNGEE. V lost 5 bases to trimming and J lost 0 bases, with 11 bases between them. CDR3 size: 14 residues. Concerning this clone: Its antigen is not known.

The receptor was derived from a woman in her seventies with urothelial cancer. The J gene is TRBJ1-1, the V gene TRBV9, with D tentatively TRBD1 (5 bases). Sequenced here: PBMCs, sampled around atezolizumab (anti-PD-L1) treatment. Written as DNA, the CDR3 is TGTGCCAGCAGTGCGAAGGGGATGAACACTGAAGCTTTCTTT. The encoded protein is CASSAKGMNTEAFF.